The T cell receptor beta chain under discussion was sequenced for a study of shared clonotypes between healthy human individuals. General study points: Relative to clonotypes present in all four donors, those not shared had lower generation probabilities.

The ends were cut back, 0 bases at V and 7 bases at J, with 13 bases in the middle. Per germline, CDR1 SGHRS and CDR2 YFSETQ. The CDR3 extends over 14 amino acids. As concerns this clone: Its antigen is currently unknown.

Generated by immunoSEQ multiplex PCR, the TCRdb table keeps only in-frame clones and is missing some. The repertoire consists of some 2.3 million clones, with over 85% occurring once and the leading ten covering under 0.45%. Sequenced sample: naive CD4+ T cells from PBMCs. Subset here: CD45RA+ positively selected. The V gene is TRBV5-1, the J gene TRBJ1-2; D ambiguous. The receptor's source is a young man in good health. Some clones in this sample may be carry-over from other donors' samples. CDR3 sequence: CASSLAPPAVGYTF. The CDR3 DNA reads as TGCGCCAGCAGCTTGGCCCCCCCAGCCGTTGGCTACACCTTC.